These 24 T cell receptor beta chains originate from one sample sequenced in a study of CD8+CD57+ T cells in acquired aplastic anemia. Researchers used genomic DNA as the template to profile TCR beta VDJ and CDR3. TCRdb analysed the reads with MiXCR anew, one entry per CDR3 protein. The sample consists of 350,000 to 450,000 distinct CDR3 sequences, roughly 68% of them appearing once. Input material: sorted CD4+, CD8+, or CD8+CD57+ T cells (not recorded which) from PBMCs. The source of these receptors is a human donor in good health, serving as a control.

J is TRBJ2-1 and V is TRBV5-6; 8 bases are a match to TRBD1. Germline lookup yields CDR1 SGHDT and CDR2 YYEEEE. The CDR3 extends over 15 amino acids. The V gene end was trimmed by 6 bases and the J gene end by 9 bases; junction bases not matched to a gene: 14. CDR3 nucleotide sequence: TGTGCCAGCAAGATTAGGGACAGGTGGAATGGTGAGCAGTTCTTC. This gives the protein CASKIRDRWNGEQFF.

In its sample, this clonotype was seen many times. The chain uses TRBV6-6 and TRBJ1-2; D unclear. The CDR3 has 17 amino acids. CDR1 and CDR2 from the germline V gene are MNHNY and SVGAGI (reference sequence). V dropped 2 bases and J dropped 4 bases, with 20 bases sitting between them. The CDR3 nucleotides read TGTGCCAGCAGTTACGATAGTAGTTTCAACAGCTTCTATGGCTACACCTTC. It specifies CASSYDSSFNSFYGYTF.

In its sample, this clonotype was seen once. The rearrangement uses TRBV20-1 and TRBJ1-2; tentatively, D is TRBD1 (6 bases). Germline V gene data show CDR1 as DFQATT and CDR2 as SNEGSKA (reference sequence). This CDR3 has 14 amino acids. CDR3 sequence: CSVSGTWGKYGYTF. In nucleotides, the CDR3 is TGCAGCGTTTCCGGGACATGGGGTAAGTATGGCTACACCTTC.

On this clonotype itself: A read error may account for a junction end that differs from germline. This chain links TRBV20-1 with TRBJ1-2; D gene unclear. Germline V gene data show CDR1 as DFQATT and CDR2 as SNEGSKA (reference sequence). The CDR3 consists of 11 residues. CDR3 in amino acids: CSGRASCRSAF. CDR3 DNA sequence: TGCAGTGGACGGGCATCCTGTAGGAGCGCCTTC.

The J gene is TRBJ1-2, the V gene TRBV29-1; no clear D. CDR3 length: 10 residues. CDR1 is SQVTM and CDR2 is ANQGSEA in the germline V gene. Trimming cost V 6 bases and J 1 base, with 3 bases left between them. CDR3 amino acids: CSVDNYGYTF. For the CDR3, the DNA is TGCAGCGTAGATAACTATGGCTACACCTTC.

V usage is TRBV11-1 and J usage is TRBJ2-1; 11 nucleotides align to TRBD2. V shed 3 bases and J 4 bases; nucleotides not matched to a gene: 2. CDR1 is SGHAT and CDR2 is FQDESV in the germline V gene (reference sequence). The CDR3 runs to 15 residues. As DNA, the CDR3 is TGTGCCAGCAGCTTCGGGACTAGCGGATACAATGAGCAGTTCTTC. Protein: CASSFGTSGYNEQFF.

This clonotype was seen many times. V gene TRBV5-8 combines with J gene TRBJ2-3, with 9 nucleotides matching TRBD1. Looked up from germline, CDR1 is SGHTS and CDR2 is YDEGEE. The CDR3 spans 16 residues. The V gene end was trimmed by 0 bases and the J gene end by 3 bases; junction bases not matched to a gene: 5. Here the CDR3 DNA reads TGTGCCAGCAGCTTGGGAGGACAGGGGCGGACAGATACGCAGTATTTT. It is translated as CASSLGGQGRTDTQYF. Looking up the rest from reference TRBV5-8 and TRBJ2-3 gives the full variable domain: EAGVTQSPTHLIKTRGQQATLRCSPISGHTSVYWYQQALGLGLQFLLWYDEGEERNRGNFPPRFSGRQFPNYSSELNVNALELEDSALYLCASSLGGQGRTDTQYFGPGTRLTVL.

The chain recombines TRBV7-6 with TRBJ2-5; D might be TRBD2 (7 bases). Looked up from germline, CDR1 is SGHVS and CDR2 is FNYEAQ. The germline V and J ends were trimmed by 2 bases and 11 bases, with 24 bases remaining between them. The CDR3 covers 16 residues. The CDR3 DNA reads as TGTGCCAGCAGCTTACCCTGCCCGGGGGGCGGGGAGCAGCAGTACTTC. It specifies CASSLPCPGGGEQQYF.

This chain joins TRBV7-6 and TRBJ2-7, with 11 bases fitting TRBD1. The trim removed 4 bases at V and 7 bases at J, leaving 12 bases unmatched. Germline assignment: CDR1 SGHVS and CDR2 FNYEAQ. The CDR3 sequence is 16 residues long. The CDR3 DNA sequence: TGTGCCAGCAGCTCCGCCGGACAGGGGGCCGGGGAGGAGCAGTACTTC. It yields the protein CASSSAGQGAGEEQYF.

This clonotype was detected many times. V usage is TRBV5-8 and J usage is TRBJ1-1; TRBD1 matches 7 bases. J gave up 0 bases and V 1 base, and 6 bases lay outside the gene matches. Germline V gene data show CDR1 as SGHTS and CDR2 as YDEGEE. The CDR3 consists of 16 residues. CDR3 loop: CASSLKARGVNTEAFF. The DNA of the CDR3 is TGTGCCAGCAGCTTGAAGGCCAGGGGGGTGAACACTGAAGCTTTCTTT.

This clonotype showed up many times. The chain carries TRBV5-6 and TRBJ1-3, with TRBD1 matching 7 bases. The trim removed 5 bases at V and 3 bases at J, leaving 11 bases unmatched. The CDR3 contains 16 residues. The germline CDR1 and CDR2 sequences are SGHDT and YYEEEE. The DNA of the CDR3 is TGTGCCAGCAGTCCCGTACAGGGGTCGAGTGGAAACACCATATATTTT. It yields the protein CASSPVQGSSGNTIYF.

This clonotype came up many times. The chain carries TRBV20-1 and TRBJ2-3; 9 bases fit TRBD2. The CDR3 extends over 15 amino acids. The germline gives CDR1 DFQATT, CDR2 SNEGSKA (reference sequence). J lost 5 bases, V lost 6 bases, and 12 bases had no gene match. CDR3 sequence (DNA): TGCAGTGCGGAACCGGGACTAGCACTACAAGATACGCAGTATTTT. Translated: CSAEPGLALQDTQYF.

For this clonotype: The CDR3 ends on some other residue instead of the conserved phenylalanine or tryptophan, so this is likely a read error. It is unclear where the CDR3 begins or ends on the DNA, so no DNA is shown, and the CDR3 is as TCRdb lists it. The genes are TRBV29-1 and TRBJ1-6; the DNA was not used to check the table's D call, TRBD1. In germline, CDR1 is SQVTM, CDR2 ANQGSEA. The CDR3 totals 15 residues, both ends included. CDR3 loop: CSVPWPGINNPPLFG.

As for this clonotype: Compared with germline, one end of the junction differs, possibly owing to a read error. This chain connects TRBV9 to TRBJ2-7; TRBD2 matches at 7 bases. Germline V lookup: CDR1 SGDLS, CDR2 YYNGEE. The CDR3 totals 14 residues. CDR3 in amino acids: CASSPRLAAYEKYF. The CDR3 coding sequence is TGTGCCAGCAGCCCTAGGCTAGCGGCCTACGAGAAGTACTTC.

This clonotype was observed once. The chain links TRBV5-4 to TRBJ2-3; D unresolved. Trimming cost V 0 bases and J 2 bases, with 10 bases left between them. Germline V gene lookup returns CDR1 SGHNT and CDR2 YYREEE (reference sequence). CDR3 size: 15 residues. Written as DNA, the CDR3 is TGTGCCAGCAGCTTGGGATGGAGACCCACAGATACGCAGTATTTT. Translation gives CASSLGWRPTDTQYF.

The rearrangement links TRBV12-3 or TRBV12-4 to TRBJ1-2, with 7 bases identical to TRBD1. V was pared by 7 bases and J by 2 bases, with 10 bases of the junction left unmatched. The CDR3 spans 15 residues. CDR3: CASTNLTGSNYGYTF. DNA for the CDR3: TGTGCCAGCACCAACCTGACAGGGAGCAACTATGGCTACACCTTC.

The chain recombines TRBV7-2 with TRBJ2-1; 11 bases match TRBD1. The CDR3 spans 13 residues. Germline values: CDR1 SGHTA, CDR2 FQGNSA. V lost 5 bases and J lost 10; bases outside the gene matches: 4. CDR3 nucleotides: TGTGCCAGCAGCGGACAGGGGGCCGGGGAGCAGTTCTTC. It codes for CASSGQGAGEQFF.

Regarding this clonotype: It is unclear where the CDR3 begins or ends on the DNA, so no DNA is shown, and the CDR3 is as TCRdb lists it. The V and J genes are TRBV7-6 and TRBJ1-6. The CDR3 extends over 14 residues, inclusive of both ends. Per germline, CDR1 SGHVS and CDR2 FNYEAQ. CDR3 in amino acids: CASSSTYEQYFGPF.

The CDR3 DNA reads TGTGCCAGCAGTTTGGCTCGCGTGAACACACAACTCTTCTTT. Its translation is CASSLARVNTQLFF. The chain carries TRBV2 and TRBJ1-1; no definite D call. The CDR3 runs 14 residues. Trimming left V 5 bases short and J 14 bases short, with 24 bases between. Germline V gene lookup returns CDR1 SNHLY and CDR2 FYNNEI.

With respect to this clonotype: This sequence may be a read error, since a much larger clone differs from it by one base. This chain connects TRBV27 to TRBJ1-6; D call uncertain. There are 15 residues in the CDR3. Germline assignment: CDR1 MNHEY and CDR2 SMNVEV (reference sequence). CDR3 sequence (DNA): TGTGCCAGCAAGGACGGAAGCTCCCATAATTCACCCCTCCACTTT. Residues: CASKDGSSHNSPLHF.

For this clonotype: Its ends do not fully match the called genes, so a read error is possible. The rearrangement links TRBV7-3 to TRBJ2-7, with D maybe TRBD2 (5 bases). The CDR3 runs 15 residues. Germline V gene lookup returns CDR1 SGHTA and CDR2 FQGTGA. This chain's CDR3 is CASSLSPTNTGELYF. CDR3 coding DNA: TGTGCCAGCAGCTTAAGCCCGACCAACACCGGGGAGCTGTACTTC.

This sequence joins TRBV7-8 and TRBJ2-7, with D tentatively TRBD1 (5 bases). The CDR3 has 15 residues. Trimming shortened V by 6 bases and J by 3 bases, and 18 bases separated the two germline ends. Looked up from germline, CDR1 is SGHVS and CDR2 is FQNEAQ. Written as DNA, the CDR3 is TGTGCCAGCAGTTCAACTTGGGAACAGGACTACGAGCAGTACTTC. It translates to CASSSTWEQDYEQYF. Based on the CDR3 plus reference TRBV7-8 and TRBJ2-7, the full variable domain is GAGVSQSPRYKVAKRGQDVALRCDPISGHVSLFWYQQALGQGPEFLTYFQNEAQLDKSGLPSDRFFAERPEGSVSTLKIQRTQQEDSAVYLCASSSTWEQDYEQYFGPGTRLTVT.

Here the CDR3 reads CASSSRLGGEKLFF. The CDR3 DNA is TGTGCCAGCAGCTCGCGCCTAGGGGGTGAAAAACTGTTTTTT. V is TRBV2 and J is TRBJ1-4, with D perhaps matching TRBD1 (6 bases). This CDR3 has 14 residues. Germline CDR1 reads SNHLY; CDR2 reads FYNNEI. V lost 6 bases to trimming and J lost 7 bases, with 15 bases between them.

A single count supports this clonotype. The J gene is TRBJ2-5, the V gene TRBV7-9; D might be TRBD2 (5 bases). CDR1 is SEHNR, CDR2 FQNEAQ, per germline (reference sequence). Trimming took off 3 bases at V and 11 bases at J, with 25 bases between the two ends. The CDR3 runs to 16 residues. The CDR3 nucleotides are TGTGCCAGCAGCTTCGGAGGAGCTTTGAACACTGAAGCTCAGTACTTC. Its translation is CASSFGGALNTEAQYF.